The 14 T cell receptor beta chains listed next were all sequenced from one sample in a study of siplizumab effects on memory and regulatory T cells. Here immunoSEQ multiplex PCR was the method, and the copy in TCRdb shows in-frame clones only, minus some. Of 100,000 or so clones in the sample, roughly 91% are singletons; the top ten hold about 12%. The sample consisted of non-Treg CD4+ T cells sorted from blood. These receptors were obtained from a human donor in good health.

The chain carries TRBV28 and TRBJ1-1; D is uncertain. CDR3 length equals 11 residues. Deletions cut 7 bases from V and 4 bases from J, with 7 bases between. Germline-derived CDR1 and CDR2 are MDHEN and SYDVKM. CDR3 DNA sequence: TGTGCCAGCAACTCCCTCACTGAAGCTTTCTTT. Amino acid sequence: CASNSLTEAFF.

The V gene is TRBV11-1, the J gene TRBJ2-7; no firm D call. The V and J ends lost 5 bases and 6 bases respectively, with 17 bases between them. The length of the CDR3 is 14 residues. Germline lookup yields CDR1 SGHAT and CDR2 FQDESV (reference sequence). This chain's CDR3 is CASSPPSRAGEQYF. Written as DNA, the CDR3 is TGTGCCAGCAGCCCCCCTAGTCGGGCCGGCGAGCAGTACTTC.

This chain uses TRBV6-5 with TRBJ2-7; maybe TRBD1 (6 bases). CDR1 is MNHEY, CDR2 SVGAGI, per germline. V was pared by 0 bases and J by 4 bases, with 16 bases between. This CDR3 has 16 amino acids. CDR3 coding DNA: TGTGCCAGCAGTTACTCGAGGTTCAGGGGAGTTTACGAGCAGTACTTC. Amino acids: CASSYSRFRGVYEQYF.

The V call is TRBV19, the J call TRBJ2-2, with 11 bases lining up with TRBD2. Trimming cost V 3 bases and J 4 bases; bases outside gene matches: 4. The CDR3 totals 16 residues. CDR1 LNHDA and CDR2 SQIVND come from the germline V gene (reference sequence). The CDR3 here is CASSMVAGGATGELFF. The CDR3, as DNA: TGTGCCAGTAGTATGGTAGCGGGAGGGGCCACCGGGGAGCTGTTTTTT. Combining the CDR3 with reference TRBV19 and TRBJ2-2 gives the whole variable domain DGGITQSPKYLFRKEGQNVTLSCEQNLNHDAMYWYRQDPGQGLRLIYYSQIVNDFQKGDIAEGYSVSREKKESFPLTVTSAQKNPTAFYLCASSMVAGGATGELFFGEGSRLTVL.

CDR3 sequence (DNA): TGTGCCAGCAGCCTCAGGACAATCGGGGGGGTAAATTACGAGCAGTACTTC. Protein sequence: CASSLRTIGGVNYEQYF. This chain uses TRBV11-3 with TRBJ2-7; 8 bases agree with TRBD2. The CDR3 runs 17 residues. V lost 5 bases, J lost 4 bases, and 16 bases stayed unmatched. CDR1 and CDR2 from the germline V gene are SGHNT and YENEEA.

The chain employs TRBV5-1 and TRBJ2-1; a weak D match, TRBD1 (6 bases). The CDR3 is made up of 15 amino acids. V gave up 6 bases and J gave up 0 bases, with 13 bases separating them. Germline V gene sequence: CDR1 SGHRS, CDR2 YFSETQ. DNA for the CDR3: TGCGCCAGCACAAGGGACACGATCTCCTACAATGAGCAGTTCTTC. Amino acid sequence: CASTRDTISYNEQFF.

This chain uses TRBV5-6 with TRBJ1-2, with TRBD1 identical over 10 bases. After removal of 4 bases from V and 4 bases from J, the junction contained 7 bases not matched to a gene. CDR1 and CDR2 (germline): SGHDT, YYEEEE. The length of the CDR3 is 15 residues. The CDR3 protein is CASSAGTGVGYGYTF. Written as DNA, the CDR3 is TGTGCCAGCAGCGCCGGGACAGGGGTAGGCTATGGCTACACCTTC.

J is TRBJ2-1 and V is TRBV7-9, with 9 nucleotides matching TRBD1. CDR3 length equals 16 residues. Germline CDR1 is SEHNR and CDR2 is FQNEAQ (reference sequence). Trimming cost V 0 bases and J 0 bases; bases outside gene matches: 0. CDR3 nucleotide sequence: TGTGCCAGCAGCTTAGCGACAGGGGGCTCCTACAATGAGCAGTTCTTC. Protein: CASSLATGGSYNEQFF.

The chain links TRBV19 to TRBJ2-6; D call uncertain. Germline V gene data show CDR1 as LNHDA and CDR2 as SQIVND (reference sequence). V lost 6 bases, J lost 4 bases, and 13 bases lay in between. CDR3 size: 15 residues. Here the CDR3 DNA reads TGTGCCAGTAGGGAGACATGGGCAGGGGCCAACGTCCTGACTTTC. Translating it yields CASRETWAGANVLTF.

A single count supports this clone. The CDR3 region is CASSLASGQGTDTQYF. CDR3 DNA sequence: TGTGCCAGCAGCTTGGCCTCCGGCCAAGGCACAGATACGCAGTATTTT. This chain links TRBV5-8 with TRBJ2-3, with D unresolved. There are 16 residues in the CDR3. CDR1 is SGHTS and CDR2 is YDEGEE in the germline V gene. V was clipped by 0 bases and J by 1 base, with 12 bases between them.

Here the CDR3 DNA reads TGTGCCAGCTCACGCTTAACTATGGCAACTAATGAAAAACTGTTTTTT. Its translation is CASSRLTMATNEKLFF. V usage is TRBV18 and J usage is TRBJ1-4; no clear D gene. The CDR3 is 16 residues long. The V and J ends lost 4 bases and 0 bases respectively, with 12 bases between them. Germline values: CDR1 KGHSH, CDR2 LQKENI.

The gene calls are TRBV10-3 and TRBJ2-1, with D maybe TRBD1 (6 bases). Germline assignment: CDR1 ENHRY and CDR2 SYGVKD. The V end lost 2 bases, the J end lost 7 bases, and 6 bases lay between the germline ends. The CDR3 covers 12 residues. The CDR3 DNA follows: TGTGCCATCAGTGAGCAGGGGAATGAGCAGTTCTTC. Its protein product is CAISEQGNEQFF.

As DNA, the CDR3 is TGCGCCAGCAGGGTCGGGGGGGGAGGCACTGAAGCTTTCTTT. This translates into CASRVGGGGTEAFF. This chain uses TRBV10-2 with TRBJ1-1; possibly TRBD1 for D (5 bases). Between the trimmed V and J ends, which lost 6 bases and 4 bases, there was a span of 15 bases. There are 14 residues in the CDR3. Looked up from germline, CDR1 is WSHSY and CDR2 is SAAADI.

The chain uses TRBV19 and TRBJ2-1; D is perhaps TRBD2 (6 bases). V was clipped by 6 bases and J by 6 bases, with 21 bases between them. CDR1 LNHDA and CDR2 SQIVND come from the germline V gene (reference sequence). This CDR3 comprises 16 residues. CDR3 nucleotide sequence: TGTGCCAGTAGCATCCGTTCGACTAGTGGTAGCAATGAGCAGTTCTTC. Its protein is CASSIRSTSGSNEQFF.